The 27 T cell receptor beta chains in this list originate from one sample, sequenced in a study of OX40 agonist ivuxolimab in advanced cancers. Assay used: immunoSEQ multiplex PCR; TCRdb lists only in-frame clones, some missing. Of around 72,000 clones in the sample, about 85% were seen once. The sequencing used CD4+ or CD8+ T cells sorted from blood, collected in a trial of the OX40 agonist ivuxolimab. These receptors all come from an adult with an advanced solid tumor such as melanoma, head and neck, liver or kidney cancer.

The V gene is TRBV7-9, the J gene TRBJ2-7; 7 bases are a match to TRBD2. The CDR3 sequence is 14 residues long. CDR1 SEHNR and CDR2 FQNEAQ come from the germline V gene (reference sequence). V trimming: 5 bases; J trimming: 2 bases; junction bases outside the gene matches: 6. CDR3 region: CASSASGGAYEQYF. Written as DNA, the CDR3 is TGTGCCAGCAGCGCTTCGGGAGGAGCCTACGAGCAGTACTTC.

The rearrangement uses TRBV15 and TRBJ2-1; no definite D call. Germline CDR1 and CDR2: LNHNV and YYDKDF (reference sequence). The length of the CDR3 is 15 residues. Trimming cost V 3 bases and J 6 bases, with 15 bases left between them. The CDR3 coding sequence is TGTGCCACCAGCAGGCCCTCGTGGGCGAGCAATGAGCAGTTCTTC. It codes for CATSRPSWASNEQFF.

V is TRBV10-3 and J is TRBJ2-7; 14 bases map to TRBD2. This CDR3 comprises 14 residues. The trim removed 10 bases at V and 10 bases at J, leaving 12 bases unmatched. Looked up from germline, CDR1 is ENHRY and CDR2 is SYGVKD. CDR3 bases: TGTGCCACAACGGGGGGAGGGACTAGCGGGAGACAGTACTTC. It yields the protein CATTGGGTSGRQYF.

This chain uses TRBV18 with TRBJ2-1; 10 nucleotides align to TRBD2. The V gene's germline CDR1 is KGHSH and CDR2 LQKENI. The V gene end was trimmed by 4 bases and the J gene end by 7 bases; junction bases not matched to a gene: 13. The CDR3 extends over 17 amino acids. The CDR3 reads CASSLRPSGRAGNEQFF. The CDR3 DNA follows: TGTGCCAGCTCACTACGACCCAGCGGGAGGGCCGGTAATGAGCAGTTCTTC.

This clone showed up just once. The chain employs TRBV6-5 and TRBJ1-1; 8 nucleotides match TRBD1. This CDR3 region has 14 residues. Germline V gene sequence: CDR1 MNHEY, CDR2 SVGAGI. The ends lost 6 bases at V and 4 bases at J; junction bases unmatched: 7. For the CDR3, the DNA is TGTGCCAGCAGAACCACAGGGGGGCGCACTGAAGCTTTCTTT. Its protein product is CASRTTGGRTEAFF.

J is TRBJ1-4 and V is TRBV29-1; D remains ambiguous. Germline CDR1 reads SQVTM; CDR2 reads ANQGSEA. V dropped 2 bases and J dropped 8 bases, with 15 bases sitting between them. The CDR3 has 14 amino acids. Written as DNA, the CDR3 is TGCAGCGTTGAAAGTGGGATAGGCCTAGAAAAACTGTTTTTT. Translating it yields CSVESGIGLEKLFF.

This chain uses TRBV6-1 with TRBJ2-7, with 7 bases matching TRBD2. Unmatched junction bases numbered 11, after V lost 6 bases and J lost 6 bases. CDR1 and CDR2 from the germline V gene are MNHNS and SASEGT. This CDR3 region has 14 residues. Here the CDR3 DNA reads TGTGCCAGCAGCTCCGGGTGGGGGGGAGCCGAGCAGTACTTC. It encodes CASSSGWGGAEQYF.

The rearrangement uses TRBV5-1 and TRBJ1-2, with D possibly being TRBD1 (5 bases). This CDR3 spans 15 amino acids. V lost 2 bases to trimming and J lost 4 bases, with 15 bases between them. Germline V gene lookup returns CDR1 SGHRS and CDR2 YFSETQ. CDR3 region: CASSFGGSESYGYTF. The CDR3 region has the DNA TGCGCCAGCAGCTTTGGGGGGAGCGAGAGCTATGGCTACACCTTC.

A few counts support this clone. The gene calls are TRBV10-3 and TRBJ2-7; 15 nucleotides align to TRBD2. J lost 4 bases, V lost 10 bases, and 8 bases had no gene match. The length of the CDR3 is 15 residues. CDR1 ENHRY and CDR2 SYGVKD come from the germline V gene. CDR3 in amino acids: CATIGTSGRSYEQYF. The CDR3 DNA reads TGTGCCACCATAGGGACTAGCGGGAGGAGTTACGAGCAGTACTTC.

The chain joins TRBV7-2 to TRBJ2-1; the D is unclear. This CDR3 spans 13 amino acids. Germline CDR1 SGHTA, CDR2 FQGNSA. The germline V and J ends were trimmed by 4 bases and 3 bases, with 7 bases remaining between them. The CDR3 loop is CASSYSYYNEQFF. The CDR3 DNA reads TGTGCCAGCAGCTATTCTTACTACAATGAGCAGTTCTTC. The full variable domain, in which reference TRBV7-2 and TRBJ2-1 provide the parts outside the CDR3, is GAGVSQSPSNKVTEKGKDVELRCDPISGHTALYWYRQSLGQGLEFLIYFQGNSAPDKSGLPSDRFSAERTGGSVSTLTIQRTQQEDSAVYLCASSYSYYNEQFFGPGTRLTVL.

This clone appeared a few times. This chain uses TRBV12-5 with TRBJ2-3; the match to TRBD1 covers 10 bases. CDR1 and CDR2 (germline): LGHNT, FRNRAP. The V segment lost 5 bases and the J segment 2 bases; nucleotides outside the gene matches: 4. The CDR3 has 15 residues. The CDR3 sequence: CASGPGQGFTDTQYF. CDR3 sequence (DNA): TGTGCTAGTGGTCCGGGACAGGGGTTCACAGATACGCAGTATTTT.

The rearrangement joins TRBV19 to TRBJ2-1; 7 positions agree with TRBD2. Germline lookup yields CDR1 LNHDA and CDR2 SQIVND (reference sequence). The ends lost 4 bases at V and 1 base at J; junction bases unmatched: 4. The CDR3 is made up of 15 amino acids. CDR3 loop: CASSRLAGSYNEQFF. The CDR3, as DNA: TGTGCCAGTAGTAGATTAGCGGGTTCCTACAATGAGCAGTTCTTC.

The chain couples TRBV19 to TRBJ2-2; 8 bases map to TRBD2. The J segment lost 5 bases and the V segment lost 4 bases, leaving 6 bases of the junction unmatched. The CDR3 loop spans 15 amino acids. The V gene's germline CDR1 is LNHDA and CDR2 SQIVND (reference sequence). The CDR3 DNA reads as TGTGCCAGTAGTACCGGGACTAGAGGTACCGGGGAGCTGTTTTTT. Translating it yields CASSTGTRGTGELFF.

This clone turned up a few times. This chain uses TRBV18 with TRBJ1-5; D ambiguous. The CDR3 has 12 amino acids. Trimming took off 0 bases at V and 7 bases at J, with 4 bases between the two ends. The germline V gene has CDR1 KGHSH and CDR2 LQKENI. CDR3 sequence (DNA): TGTGCCAGCTCACCACCGGGCCAGCCCCAGCATTTT. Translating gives CASSPPGQPQHF.

CDR3 bases: TGCGCCAGCAGCTTGGGTGCGGGGGGCTTGCCAGATACGCAGTATTTT. It encodes CASSLGAGGLPDTQYF. V usage is TRBV5-1 and J usage is TRBJ2-3; 8 bases match TRBD2. The V segment lost 0 bases and the J segment 4 bases; nucleotides outside the gene matches: 7. The germline CDR1 and CDR2 sequences are SGHRS and YFSETQ. This CDR3 comprises 16 residues.

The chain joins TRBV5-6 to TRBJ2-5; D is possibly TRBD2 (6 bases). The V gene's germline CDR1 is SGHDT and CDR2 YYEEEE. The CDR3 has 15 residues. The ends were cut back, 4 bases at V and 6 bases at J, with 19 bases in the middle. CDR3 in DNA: TGTGCCAGCAGCCGGATAGCAACGGGAGTCAAGACCCAGTACTTC. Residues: CASSRIATGVKTQYF.

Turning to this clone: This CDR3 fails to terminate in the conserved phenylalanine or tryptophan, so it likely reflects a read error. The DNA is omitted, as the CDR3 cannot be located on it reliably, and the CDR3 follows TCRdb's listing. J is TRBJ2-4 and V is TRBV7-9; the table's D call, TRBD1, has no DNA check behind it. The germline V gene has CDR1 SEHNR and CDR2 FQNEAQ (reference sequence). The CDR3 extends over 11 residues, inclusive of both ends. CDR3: CASSSGQETQV.

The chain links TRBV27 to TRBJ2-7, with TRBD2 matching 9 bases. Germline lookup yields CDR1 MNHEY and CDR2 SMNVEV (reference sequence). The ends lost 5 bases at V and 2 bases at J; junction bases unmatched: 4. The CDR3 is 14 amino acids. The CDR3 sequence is CASSRAGGTYEQYF. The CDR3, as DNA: TGTGCCAGCAGTCGAGCGGGAGGCACCTACGAGCAGTACTTC.

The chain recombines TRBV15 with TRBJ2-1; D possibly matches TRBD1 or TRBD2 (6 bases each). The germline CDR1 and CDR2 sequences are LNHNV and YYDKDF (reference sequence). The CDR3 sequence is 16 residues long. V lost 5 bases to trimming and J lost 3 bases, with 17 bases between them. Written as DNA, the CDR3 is TGTGCCACCAGCCGAGGGGGGCTAGCGCGCTACAATGAGCAGTTCTTC. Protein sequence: CATSRGGLARYNEQFF.

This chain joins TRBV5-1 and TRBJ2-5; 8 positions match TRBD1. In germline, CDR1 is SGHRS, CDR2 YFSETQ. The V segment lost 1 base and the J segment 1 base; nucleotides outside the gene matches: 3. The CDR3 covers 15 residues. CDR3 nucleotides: TGCGCCAGCAGCTTGCTTACAGGGGGCCAAGAGACCCAGTACTTC. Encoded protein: CASSLLTGGQETQYF. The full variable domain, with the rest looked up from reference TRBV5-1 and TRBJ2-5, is KAGVTQTPRYLIKTRGQQVTLSCSPISGHRSVSWYQQTPGQGLQFLFEYFSETQRNKGNFPGRFSGRQFSNSRSEMNVSTLELGDSALYLCASSLLTGGQETQYFGPGTRLLVL.

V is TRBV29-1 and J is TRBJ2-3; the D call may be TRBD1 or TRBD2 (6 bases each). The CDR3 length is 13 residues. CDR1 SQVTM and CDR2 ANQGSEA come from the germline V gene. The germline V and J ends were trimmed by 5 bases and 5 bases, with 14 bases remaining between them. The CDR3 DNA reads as TGCAGCGTTCGGGGCAGGGGACTAGATACGCAGTATTTT. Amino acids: CSVRGRGLDTQYF.

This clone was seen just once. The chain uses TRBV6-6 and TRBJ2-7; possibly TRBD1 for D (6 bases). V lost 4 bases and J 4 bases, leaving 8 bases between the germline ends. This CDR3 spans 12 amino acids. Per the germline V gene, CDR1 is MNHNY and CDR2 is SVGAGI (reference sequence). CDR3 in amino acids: CASSFQGYEQYF. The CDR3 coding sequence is TGTGCCAGCAGTTTCCAGGGGTACGAGCAGTACTTC.

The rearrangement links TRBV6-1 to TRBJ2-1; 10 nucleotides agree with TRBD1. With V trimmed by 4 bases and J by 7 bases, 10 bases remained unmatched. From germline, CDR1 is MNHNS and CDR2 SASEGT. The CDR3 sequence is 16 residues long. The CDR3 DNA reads TGTGCCAGCAGTGTTTTTGGGACAGGGGTAGGGAATGAGCAGTTCTTC. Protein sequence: CASSVFGTGVGNEQFF.

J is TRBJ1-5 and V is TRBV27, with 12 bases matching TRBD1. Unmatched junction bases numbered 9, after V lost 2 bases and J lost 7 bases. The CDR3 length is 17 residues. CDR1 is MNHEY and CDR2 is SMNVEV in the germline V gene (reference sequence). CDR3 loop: CASSLPIGTGGRQPQHF. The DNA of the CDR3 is TGTGCCAGCAGTTTACCCATCGGGACAGGGGGCCGGCAGCCCCAGCATTTT.

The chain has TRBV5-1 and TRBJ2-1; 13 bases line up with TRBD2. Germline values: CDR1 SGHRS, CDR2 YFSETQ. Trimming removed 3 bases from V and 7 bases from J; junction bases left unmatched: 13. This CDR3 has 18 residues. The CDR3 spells CASSSSWTSGSGRNEQFF. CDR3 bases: TGCGCCAGCAGCTCCAGTTGGACTAGCGGGAGCGGTCGGAATGAGCAGTTCTTC.

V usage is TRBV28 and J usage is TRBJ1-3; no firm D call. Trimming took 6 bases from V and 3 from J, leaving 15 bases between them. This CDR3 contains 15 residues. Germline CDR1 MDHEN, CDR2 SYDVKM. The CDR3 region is CASSPTGVRGNTIYF. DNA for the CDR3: TGTGCCAGCAGCCCTACCGGGGTGCGTGGAAACACCATATATTTT.

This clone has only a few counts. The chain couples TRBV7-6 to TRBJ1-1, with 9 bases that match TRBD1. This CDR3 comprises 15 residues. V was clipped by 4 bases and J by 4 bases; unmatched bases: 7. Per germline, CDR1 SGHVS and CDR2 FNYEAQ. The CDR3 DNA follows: TGTGCCAGCAGCTCGGGACAGGGTATTGTCACTGAAGCTTTCTTT. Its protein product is CASSSGQGIVTEAFF.